This T cell receptor beta chain was recovered during a study of T-cell memory formation after mild COVID-19. Study results and caveats: Memory sampled before infection contained some responding clones, suggesting cross-reactive memory joined. Clones that contracted clustered mainly in CM and EM if CD4+ and in EMRA if CD8+.

Trimming stripped 4 bases from V and 6 bases from J, with 10 bases between. Germline V gives CDR1 DFQATT, CDR2 SNEGSKA (reference sequence). This CDR3 contains 12 residues. TCRdb fed the 5' RACE reads into MiXCR, producing one record per CDR3 protein. The sample yields about 40,000 distinct CDR3 sequences, over 9.5% seen once. This clonotype was seen repeatedly, ten times or more. Its target is not known. The sequence derives from a man aged 18 to 30 who had mild COVID-19 (a few samples of this study predate the infection). Cell type and time point are not known. The sequenced sample consisted of PBMCs or a T cell subset sorted from them (not recorded which). The V call is TRBV20-1, the J call TRBJ2-1; D is unclear. CDR3 bases: TGCAGTGCTAATCTCCTTTCCAATGAGCAGTTCTTC. Translating gives CSANLLSNEQFF.